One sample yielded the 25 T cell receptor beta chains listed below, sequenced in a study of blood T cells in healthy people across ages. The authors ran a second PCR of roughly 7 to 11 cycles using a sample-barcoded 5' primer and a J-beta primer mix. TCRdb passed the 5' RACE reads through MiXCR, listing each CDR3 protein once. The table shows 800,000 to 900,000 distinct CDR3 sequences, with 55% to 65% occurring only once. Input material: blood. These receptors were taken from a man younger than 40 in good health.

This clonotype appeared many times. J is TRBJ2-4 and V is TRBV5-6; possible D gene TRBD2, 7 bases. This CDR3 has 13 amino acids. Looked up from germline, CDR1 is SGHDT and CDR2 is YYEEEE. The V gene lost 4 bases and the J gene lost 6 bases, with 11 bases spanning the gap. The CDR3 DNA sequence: TGTGCCAGCAGCAGCGGGACACCAAACATTCAGTACTTC. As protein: CASSSGTPNIQYF.

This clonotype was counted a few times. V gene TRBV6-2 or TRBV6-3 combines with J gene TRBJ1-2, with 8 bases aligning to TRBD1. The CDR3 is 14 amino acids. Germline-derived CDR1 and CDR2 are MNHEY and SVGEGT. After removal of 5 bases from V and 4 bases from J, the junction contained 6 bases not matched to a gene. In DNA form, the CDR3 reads TGTGCCAGCAGTCCAGGGGGCGACGGCTATGGCTACACCTTC. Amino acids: CASSPGGDGYGYTF.

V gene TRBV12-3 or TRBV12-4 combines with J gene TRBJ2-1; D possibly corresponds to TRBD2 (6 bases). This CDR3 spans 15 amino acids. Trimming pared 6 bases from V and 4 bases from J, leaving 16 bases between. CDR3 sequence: CASSTWGEPYNEQFF. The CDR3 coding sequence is TGTGCCAGCAGCACGTGGGGGGAGCCTTACAATGAGCAGTTCTTC.

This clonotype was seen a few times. The CDR3 DNA reads as TGCGCCAGCAGTCTTGATCACTCCTACAATGAGCAGTTCTTC. As protein: CASSLDHSYNEQFF. V gene TRBV4-3 combines with J gene TRBJ2-1; no reliable D call. The CDR3 runs to 14 residues. CDR1 and CDR2 (germline): LGHNA, YSLEER. Between the trimmed V and J ends, which lost 6 bases and 0 bases, there was a span of 9 bases.

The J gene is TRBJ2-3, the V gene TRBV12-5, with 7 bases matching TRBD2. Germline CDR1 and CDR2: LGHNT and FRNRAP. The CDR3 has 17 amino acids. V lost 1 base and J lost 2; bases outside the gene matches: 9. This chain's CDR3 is CASGLDGLVPSTDTQYF. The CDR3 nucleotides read TGTGCTAGTGGTTTGGACGGACTAGTTCCCTCCACAGATACGCAGTATTTT.

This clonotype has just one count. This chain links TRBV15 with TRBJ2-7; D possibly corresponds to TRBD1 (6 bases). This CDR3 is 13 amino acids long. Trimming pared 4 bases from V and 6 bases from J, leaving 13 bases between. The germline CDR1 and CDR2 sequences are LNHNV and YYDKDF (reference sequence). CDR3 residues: CATSTKTGFEQYF. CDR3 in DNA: TGTGCCACCAGCACTAAAACAGGGTTCGAGCAGTACTTC. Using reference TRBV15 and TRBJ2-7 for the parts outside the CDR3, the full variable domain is DAMVIQNPRYQVTQFGKPVTLSCSQTLNHNVMYWYQQKSSQAPKLLFHYYDKDFNNEADTPDNFQSRRPNTSFCFLDIRSPGLGDTAMYLCATSTKTGFEQYFGPGTRLTVT.

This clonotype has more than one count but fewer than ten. In DNA, the CDR3 is TGCAGCGTTGAACGACAGGGGCTGGGGTATGGCTACACCTTC. Protein product: CSVERQGLGYGYTF. The chain recombines TRBV29-1 with TRBJ1-2, with 8 bases lining up with TRBD1. Germline CDR1 reads SQVTM; CDR2 reads ANQGSEA. Unmatched junction bases numbered 7, after V lost 2 bases and J lost 5 bases. The CDR3 runs to 14 residues.

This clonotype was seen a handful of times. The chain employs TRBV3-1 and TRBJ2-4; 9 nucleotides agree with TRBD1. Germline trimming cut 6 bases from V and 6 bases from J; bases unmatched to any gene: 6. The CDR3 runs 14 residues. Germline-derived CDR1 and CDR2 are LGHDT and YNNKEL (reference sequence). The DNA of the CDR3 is TGTGCCAGCAGTTTACAGGGGGCGGGAAACATTCAGTACTTC. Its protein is CASSLQGAGNIQYF.

CDR3 sequence reads: CASSQEGAGGAGELFF. The CDR3 DNA sequence: TGCGCCAGCAGCCAAGAGGGAGCAGGGGGGGCCGGGGAGCTGTTTTTT. The chain links TRBV4-3 to TRBJ2-2, with D perhaps TRBD1 or TRBD2 (7 bases each). The CDR3 consists of 16 residues. The ends were cut back, 0 bases at V and 6 bases at J, with 14 bases in the middle. Germline assignment: CDR1 LGHNA and CDR2 YSLEER.

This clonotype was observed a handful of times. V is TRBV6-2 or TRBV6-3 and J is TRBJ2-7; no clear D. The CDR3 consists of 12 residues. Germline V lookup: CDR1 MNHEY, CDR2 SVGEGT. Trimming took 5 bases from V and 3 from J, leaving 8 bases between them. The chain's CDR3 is CASSSRIYEQYF. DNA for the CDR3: TGTGCCAGCAGTAGCAGGATCTACGAGCAGTACTTC.

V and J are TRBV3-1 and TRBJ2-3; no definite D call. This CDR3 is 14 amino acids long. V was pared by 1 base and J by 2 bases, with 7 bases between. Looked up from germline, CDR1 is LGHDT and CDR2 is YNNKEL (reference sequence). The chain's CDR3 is CASSQVLPTDTQYF. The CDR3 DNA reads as TGTGCCAGCAGCCAAGTGCTTCCCACAGATACGCAGTATTTT.

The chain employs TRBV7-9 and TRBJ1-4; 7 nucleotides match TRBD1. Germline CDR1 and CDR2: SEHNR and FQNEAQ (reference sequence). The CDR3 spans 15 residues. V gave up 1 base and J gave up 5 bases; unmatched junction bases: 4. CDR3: CASSLDRQGNEKLFF. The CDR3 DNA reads TGTGCCAGCAGCTTAGATAGACAGGGAAATGAAAAACTGTTTTTT.

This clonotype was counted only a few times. The CDR3 region is CATSRSRGGIYNEQFF. CDR3 coding DNA: TGTGCCACCAGCAGATCTCGCGGGGGCATCTACAATGAGCAGTTCTTC. The chain joins TRBV15 to TRBJ2-1, with D tentatively TRBD2 (7 bases). The CDR3 is made up of 16 amino acids. V was pared by 2 bases and J by 3 bases, with 14 bases between. Germline assignment: CDR1 LNHNV and CDR2 YYDKDF (reference sequence).

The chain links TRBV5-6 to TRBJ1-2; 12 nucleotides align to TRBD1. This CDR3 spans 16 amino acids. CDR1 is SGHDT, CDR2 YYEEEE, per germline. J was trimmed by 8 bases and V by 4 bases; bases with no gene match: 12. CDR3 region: CASSPGTGGWRPGYTF. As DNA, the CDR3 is TGTGCCAGCAGCCCGGGGACAGGGGGCTGGAGACCCGGCTACACCTTC.

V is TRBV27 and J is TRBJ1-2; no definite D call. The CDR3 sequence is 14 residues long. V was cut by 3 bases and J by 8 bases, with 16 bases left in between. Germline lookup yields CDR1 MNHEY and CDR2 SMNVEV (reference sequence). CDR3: CASSLSAGDRGYTF. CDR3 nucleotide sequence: TGTGCCAGCAGTTTGTCGGCCGGGGATCGAGGCTACACCTTC.

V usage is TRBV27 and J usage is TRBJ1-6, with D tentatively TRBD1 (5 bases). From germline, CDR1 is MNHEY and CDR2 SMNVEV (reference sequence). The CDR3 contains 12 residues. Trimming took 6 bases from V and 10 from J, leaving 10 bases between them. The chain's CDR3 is CASRERDSPLHF. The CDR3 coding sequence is TGTGCCAGCAGGGAGAGGGACTCACCCCTCCACTTT.

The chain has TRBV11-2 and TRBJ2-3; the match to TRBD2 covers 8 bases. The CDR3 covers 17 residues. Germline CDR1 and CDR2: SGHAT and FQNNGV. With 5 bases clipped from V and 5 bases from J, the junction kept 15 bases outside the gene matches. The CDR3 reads CASSPFLLRGGRDTQYF. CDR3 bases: TGTGCCAGCAGCCCCTTTCTGCTCCGGGGGGGGCGAGATACGCAGTATTTT.

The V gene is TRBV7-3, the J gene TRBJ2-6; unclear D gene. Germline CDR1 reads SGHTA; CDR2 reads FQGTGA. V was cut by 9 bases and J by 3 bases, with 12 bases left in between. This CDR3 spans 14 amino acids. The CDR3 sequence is CASLPGDGANVLTF. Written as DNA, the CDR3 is TGTGCCAGTCTACCGGGTGATGGGGCCAACGTCCTGACTTTC. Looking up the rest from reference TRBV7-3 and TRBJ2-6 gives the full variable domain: GAGVSQTPSNKVTEKGKYVELRCDPISGHTALYWYRQSLGQGPEFLIYFQGTGAADDSGLPNDRFFAVRPEGSVSTLKIQRTERGDSAVYLCASLPGDGANVLTFGAGSRLTVL.

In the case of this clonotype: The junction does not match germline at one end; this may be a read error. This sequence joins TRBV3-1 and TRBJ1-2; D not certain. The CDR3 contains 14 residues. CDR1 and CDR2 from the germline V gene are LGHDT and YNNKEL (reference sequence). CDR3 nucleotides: TGTGCCTGCAGCCAGCAGCGCTTTAACTATGGCTACACCTTC. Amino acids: CACSQQRFNYGYTF.

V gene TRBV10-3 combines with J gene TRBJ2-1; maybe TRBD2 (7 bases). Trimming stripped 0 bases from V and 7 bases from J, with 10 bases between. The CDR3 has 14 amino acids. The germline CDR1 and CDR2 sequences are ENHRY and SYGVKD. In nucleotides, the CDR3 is TGTGCCATCAGTGAGTCGAGGGGGGGGAATGAGCAGTTCTTC. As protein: CAISESRGGNEQFF.

The CDR3, as DNA: TGTGCCATCGCAGAAGCGGGGGCCGTCATCACAGATACGCAGTATTTT. It encodes CAIAEAGAVITDTQYF. The rearrangement uses TRBV10-3 and TRBJ2-3; 8 bases are a match to TRBD2. Unmatched junction bases numbered 12, after V lost 8 bases and J lost 2 bases. CDR1 ENHRY and CDR2 SYGVKD come from the germline V gene. There are 16 residues in the CDR3.

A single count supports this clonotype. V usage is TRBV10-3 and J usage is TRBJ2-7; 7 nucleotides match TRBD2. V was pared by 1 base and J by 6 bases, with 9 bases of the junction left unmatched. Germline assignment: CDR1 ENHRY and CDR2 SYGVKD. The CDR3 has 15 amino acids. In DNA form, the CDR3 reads TGTGCCATCAGTGAGTGGGAGGGAATCAGAAGCGAGCAGTACTTC. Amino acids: CAISEWEGIRSEQYF.

The CDR3 nucleotides read TGTGCCAGCAGCTCCACGACTAAAGCCAAAAACATTCAGTACTTC. This translates into CASSSTTKAKNIQYF. The chain uses TRBV7-9 and TRBJ2-4; D is perhaps TRBD2 (5 bases). The CDR3 totals 15 residues. The V end was cut by 4 bases, the J end by 0 bases, with 10 bases between. Germline CDR1 SEHNR, CDR2 FQNEAQ (reference sequence).

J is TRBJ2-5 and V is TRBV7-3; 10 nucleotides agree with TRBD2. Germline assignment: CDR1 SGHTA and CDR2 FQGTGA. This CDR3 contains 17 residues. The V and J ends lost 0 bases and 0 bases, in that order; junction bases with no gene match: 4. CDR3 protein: CASSLTSGGPYQETQYF. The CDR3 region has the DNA TGTGCCAGCAGCTTAACTAGCGGGGGGCCGTACCAAGAGACCCAGTACTTC.

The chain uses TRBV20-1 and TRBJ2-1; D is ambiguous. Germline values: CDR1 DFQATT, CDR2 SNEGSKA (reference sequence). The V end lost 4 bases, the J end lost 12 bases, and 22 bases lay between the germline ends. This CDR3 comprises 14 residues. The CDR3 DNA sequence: TGCAGTGCTATGACGGGCCCGCCCCGTTCGGGGCAGTTCTTC. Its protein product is CSAMTGPPRSGQFF.